Here is one T cell receptor (beta chain) with its context. Its specificity is unknown. Documented treatment: oral pan-JAK inhibitor, 5-10 mg twice daily. This entry belongs to a study of CD8+ T cells in alopecia areata. General study results and limits: Clonality was higher in lesional than normal scalp, especially in alopecia totalis/universalis.

Extracted from the samples, RNA was reverse transcribed into cDNA to serve as the sequencing template. Repertoires were generated with immunoSEQ multiplex PCR, while TCRdb's copy carries only in-frame clones and drops some. This table holds about 210,000 clones, about 50% found once. Germline V CDR1 and CDR2: LNHDA, SQIVND (reference sequence). V trimming: 2 bases; J trimming: 0 bases; junction bases outside the gene matches: 3. The CDR3 contains 15 residues. This specimen was CD4+ T cells sorted from blood, taken at week 4, from a patient treated with tofacitinib. The chain has TRBV19 and TRBJ2-7; 8 bases map to TRBD2. The receptor was derived from a human donor with alopecia areata. CDR3 sequence reads: CASSILAGSSYEQYF. In DNA, the CDR3 is TGTGCCAGTAGTATATTAGCGGGGTCCTCCTACGAGCAGTACTTC.